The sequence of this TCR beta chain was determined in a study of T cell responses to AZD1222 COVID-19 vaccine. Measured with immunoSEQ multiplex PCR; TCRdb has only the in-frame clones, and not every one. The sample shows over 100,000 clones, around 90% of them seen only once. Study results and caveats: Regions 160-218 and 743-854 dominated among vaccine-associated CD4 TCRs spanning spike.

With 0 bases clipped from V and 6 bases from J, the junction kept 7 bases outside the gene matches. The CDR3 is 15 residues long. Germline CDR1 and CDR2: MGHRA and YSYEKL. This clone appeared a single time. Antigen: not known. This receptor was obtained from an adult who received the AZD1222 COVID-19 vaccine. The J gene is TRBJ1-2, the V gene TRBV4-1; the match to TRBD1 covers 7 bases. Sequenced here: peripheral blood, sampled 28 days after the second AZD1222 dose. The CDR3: CASSQEYRGTHGYTF. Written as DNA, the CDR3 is TGCGCCAGCAGCCAAGAATACAGGGGAACTCATGGCTACACCTTC.